The T cell receptor (beta chain) described here comes from a study of T cell responses to AZD1222 COVID-19 vaccine. Some clones are missing from TCRdb's copy, which holds only in-frame ones; the method was immunoSEQ multiplex PCR. Found here are some 150,000 clones, approximately 94% of them singletons; the top ten hold over 1%. The CDR3 loop spans 16 amino acids. The chain recombines TRBV21-1 with TRBJ2-3. TRBV21-1 constitutes a pseudogene. The clonotype originates from an adult in good health. Sequencing used peripheral blood, obtained on day 0 of AZD1222 vaccination. CDR3 bases: TGTGCCAGCAGCAATCCCCTTCTCTGCAGCACAGATACGCAGTATTTT. Amino acids: CASSNPLLCSTDTQYF.